This T cell receptor (beta chain) was identified in a study of blood T cell repertoires in COVID-19. Per the original methods: Scientists estimated how many nucleated cells there were by amplifying reference gene primers. Sequencing was performed with immunoSEQ multiplex PCR; in TCRdb, only in-frame clones are kept and a portion is missing. V and J calls and clone size are as listed in that table; D and trimming were resolved from the DNA. Among 200,000 or so clones listed, 70% to 90% were seen once. Participants came from some 23 US areas, aged roughly 18 to 89 years. Cohort placement rested on clinical history that participants reported themselves. Between the trimmed V and J ends, which lost 2 bases and 4 bases, there was a span of 8 bases. Germline V gene data show CDR1 as MNHEY and CDR2 as SVGAGI. The CDR3 extends over 13 amino acids.

The sequence derives from a woman aged 40 to 49 with acute COVID-19. The sample taken for sequencing was PBMCs or T cells enriched from blood (not recorded which). This rearrangement joins TRBV6-5 to TRBJ1-2; D remains unclear. The CDR3: CASSYGEVYGYTF. The CDR3 coding sequence is TGTGCCAGCAGTTACGGAGAGGTCTATGGCTACACCTTC.